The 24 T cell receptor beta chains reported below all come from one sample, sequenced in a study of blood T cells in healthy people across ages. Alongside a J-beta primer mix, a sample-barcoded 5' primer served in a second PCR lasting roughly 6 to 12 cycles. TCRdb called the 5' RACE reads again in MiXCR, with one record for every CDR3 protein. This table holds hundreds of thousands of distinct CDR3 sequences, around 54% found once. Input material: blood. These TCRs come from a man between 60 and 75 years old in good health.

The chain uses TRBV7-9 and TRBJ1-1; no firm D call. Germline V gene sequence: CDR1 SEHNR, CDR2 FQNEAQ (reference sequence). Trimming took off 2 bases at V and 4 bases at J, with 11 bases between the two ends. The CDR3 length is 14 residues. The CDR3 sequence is CASSLRGRATEAFF. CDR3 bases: TGTGCCAGCAGCTTACGGGGAAGGGCCACTGAAGCTTTCTTT.

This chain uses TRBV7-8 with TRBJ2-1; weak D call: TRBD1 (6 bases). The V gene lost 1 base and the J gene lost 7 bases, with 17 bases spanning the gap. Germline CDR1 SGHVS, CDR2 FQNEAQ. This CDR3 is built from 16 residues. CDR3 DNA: TGTGCCAGCAGCTTAGGAGGGGGTATCGACCGGAATGAGCAGTTCTTC. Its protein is CASSLGGGIDRNEQFF.

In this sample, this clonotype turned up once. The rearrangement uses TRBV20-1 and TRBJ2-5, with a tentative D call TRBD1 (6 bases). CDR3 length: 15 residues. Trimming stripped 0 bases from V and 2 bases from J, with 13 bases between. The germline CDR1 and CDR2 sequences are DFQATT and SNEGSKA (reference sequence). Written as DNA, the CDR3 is TGCAGTGCTAGAGAGCAGGGGTCGTGGCAAGAGACCCAGTACTTC. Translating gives CSAREQGSWQETQYF.

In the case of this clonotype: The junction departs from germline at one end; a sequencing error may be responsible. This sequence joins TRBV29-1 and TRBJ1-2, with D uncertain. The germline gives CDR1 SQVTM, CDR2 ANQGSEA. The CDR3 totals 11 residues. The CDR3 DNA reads TGCAGCGCCTCGGGTCACTATGGCTACACCTTT. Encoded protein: CSASGHYGYTF.

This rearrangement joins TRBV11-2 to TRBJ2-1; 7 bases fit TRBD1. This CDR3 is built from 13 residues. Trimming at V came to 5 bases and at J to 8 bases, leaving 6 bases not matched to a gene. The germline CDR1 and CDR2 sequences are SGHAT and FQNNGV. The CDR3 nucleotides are TGTGCCAGCAGCCCATACAGGGGCTATGAGCAGTTCTTC. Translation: CASSPYRGYEQFF.

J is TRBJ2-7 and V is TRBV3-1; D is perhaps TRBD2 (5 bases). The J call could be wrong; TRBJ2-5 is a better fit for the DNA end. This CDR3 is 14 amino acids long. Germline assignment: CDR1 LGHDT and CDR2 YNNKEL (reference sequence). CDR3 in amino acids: CASSRLLGGETQYF. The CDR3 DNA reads TGTGCCAGCAGCCGGCTCCTAGGAGGAGAGACCCAGTACTTC.

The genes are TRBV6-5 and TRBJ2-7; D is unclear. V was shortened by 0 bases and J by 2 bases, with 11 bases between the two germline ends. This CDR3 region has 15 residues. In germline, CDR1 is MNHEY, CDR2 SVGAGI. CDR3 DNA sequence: TGTGCCAGCAGTTACTCGGGCAGGAACCCCTACGAGCAGTACTTC. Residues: CASSYSGRNPYEQYF.

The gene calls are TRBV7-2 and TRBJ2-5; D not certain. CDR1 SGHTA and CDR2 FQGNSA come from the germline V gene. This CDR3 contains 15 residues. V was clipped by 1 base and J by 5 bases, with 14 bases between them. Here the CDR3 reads CASSLGTTGRETQYF. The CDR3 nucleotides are TGTGCCAGCAGCTTAGGAACTACCGGCAGGGAGACCCAGTACTTC.

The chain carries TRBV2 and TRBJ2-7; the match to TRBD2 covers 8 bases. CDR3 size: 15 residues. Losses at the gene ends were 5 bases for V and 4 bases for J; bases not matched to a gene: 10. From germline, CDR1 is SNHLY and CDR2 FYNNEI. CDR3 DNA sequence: TGTGCCAGCAGTTCTGGACTAGCTTACTCTTACGAGCAGTACTTC. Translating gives CASSSGLAYSYEQYF.

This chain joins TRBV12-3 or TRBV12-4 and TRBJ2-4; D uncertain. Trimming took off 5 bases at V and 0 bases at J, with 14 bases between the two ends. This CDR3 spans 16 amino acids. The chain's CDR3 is CASSVAPGTAKNIQYF. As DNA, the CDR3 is TGTGCCAGCAGTGTCGCCCCTGGAACAGCCAAAAACATTCAGTACTTC.

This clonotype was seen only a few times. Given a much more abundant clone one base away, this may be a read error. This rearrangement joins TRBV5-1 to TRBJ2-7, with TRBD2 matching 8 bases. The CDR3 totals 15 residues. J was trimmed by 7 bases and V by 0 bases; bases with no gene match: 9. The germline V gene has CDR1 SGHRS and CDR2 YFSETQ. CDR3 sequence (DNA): TGCGCCAGCAGCTTGGTAGTTAGCGGGGAGAGTGAGCAGTACTTC. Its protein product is CASSLVVSGESEQYF.

For the CDR3, the DNA is TGTGCCAGCAGCTTAGTTTTCGAGCAGTACTTC. Its translation: CASSLVFEQYF. The rearrangement links TRBV11-2 to TRBJ2-7, with D hard to call. Trimming took off 1 base at V and 6 bases at J, with 4 bases between the two ends. The germline V gene has CDR1 SGHAT and CDR2 FQNNGV. The CDR3 is 11 residues long.

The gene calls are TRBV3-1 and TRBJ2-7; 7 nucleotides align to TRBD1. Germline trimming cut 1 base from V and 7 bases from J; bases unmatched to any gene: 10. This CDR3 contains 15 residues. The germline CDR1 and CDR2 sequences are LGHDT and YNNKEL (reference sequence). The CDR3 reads CASSQVRGTYNEQYF. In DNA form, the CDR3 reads TGTGCCAGCAGCCAAGTCAGGGGGACGTACAATGAGCAGTACTTC.

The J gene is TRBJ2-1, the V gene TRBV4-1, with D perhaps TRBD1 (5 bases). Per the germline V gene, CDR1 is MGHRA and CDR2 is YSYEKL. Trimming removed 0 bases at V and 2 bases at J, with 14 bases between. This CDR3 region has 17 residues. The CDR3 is CASSQESARTTYNEQFF. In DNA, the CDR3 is TGCGCCAGCAGCCAAGAGAGTGCCAGGACAACCTACAATGAGCAGTTCTTC.

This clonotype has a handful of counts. DNA of the CDR3: TGTGCCAGCGGGGGGGCTCATGAGCAGTTCTTC. Its protein is CASGGAHEQFF. V usage is TRBV28 and J usage is TRBJ2-1, with D possibly being TRBD2 (7 bases). The V end was cut by 8 bases, the J end by 8 bases, with 10 bases between. Germline values: CDR1 MDHEN, CDR2 SYDVKM. This CDR3 is 11 amino acids long.

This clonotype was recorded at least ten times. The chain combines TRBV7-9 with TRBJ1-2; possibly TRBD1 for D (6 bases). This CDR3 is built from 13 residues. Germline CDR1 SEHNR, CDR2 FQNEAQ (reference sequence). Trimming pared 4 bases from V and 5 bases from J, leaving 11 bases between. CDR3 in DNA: TGTGCCAGCAGCTCTATACAGGGTTATGGCTACACCTTC. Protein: CASSSIQGYGYTF. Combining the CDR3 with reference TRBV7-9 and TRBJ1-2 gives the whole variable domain DTGVSQNPRHKITKRGQNVTFRCDPISEHNRLYWYRQTLGQGPEFLTYFQNEAQLEKSRLLSDRFSAERPKGSFSTLEIQRTEQGDSAMYLCASSSIQGYGYTFGSGTRLTVV.

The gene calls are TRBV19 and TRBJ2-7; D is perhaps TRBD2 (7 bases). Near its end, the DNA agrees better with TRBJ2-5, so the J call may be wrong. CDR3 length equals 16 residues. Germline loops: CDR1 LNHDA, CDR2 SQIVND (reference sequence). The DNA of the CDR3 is TGTGCCAGTAGTATTAGGAGCGCGGGGGCTGACGAGACCCAGTACTTC. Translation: CASSIRSAGADETQYF.

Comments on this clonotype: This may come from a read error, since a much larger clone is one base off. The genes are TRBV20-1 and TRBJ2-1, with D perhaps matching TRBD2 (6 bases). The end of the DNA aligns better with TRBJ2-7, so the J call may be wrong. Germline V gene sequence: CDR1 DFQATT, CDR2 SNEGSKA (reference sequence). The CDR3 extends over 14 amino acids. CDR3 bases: TGCAGTGCCGTCTTCGGGGGTTCCTACAATGAGCAGTACTTC. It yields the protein CSAVFGGSYNEQYF.

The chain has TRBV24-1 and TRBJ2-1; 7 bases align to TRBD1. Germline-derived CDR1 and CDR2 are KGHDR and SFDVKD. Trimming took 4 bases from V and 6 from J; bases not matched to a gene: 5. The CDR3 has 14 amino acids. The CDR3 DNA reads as TGTGCCACCAGTGACCCGGGACAGATCAATGAGCAGTTCTTC. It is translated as CATSDPGQINEQFF.

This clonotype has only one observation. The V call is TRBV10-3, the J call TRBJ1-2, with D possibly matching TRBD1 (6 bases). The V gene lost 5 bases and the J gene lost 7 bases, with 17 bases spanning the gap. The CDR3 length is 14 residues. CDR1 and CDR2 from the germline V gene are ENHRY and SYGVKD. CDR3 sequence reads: CAISRAGAAGGYTF. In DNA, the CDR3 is TGTGCCATCAGTCGGGCGGGGGCCGCCGGTGGCTACACCTTC.

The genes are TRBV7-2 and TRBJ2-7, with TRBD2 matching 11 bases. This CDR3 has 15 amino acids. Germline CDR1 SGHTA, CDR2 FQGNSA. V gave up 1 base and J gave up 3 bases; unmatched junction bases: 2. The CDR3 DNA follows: TGTGCCAGCAGCTTAGTCCTAGCGGGGGGCTACGAGCAGTACTTC. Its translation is CASSLVLAGGYEQYF.

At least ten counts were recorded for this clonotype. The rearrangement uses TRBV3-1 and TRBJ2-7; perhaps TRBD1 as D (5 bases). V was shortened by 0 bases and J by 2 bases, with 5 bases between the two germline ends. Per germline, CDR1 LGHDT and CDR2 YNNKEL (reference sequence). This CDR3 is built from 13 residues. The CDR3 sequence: CASSQDRAYEQYF. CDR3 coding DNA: TGTGCCAGCAGCCAAGACAGGGCCTACGAGCAGTACTTC.

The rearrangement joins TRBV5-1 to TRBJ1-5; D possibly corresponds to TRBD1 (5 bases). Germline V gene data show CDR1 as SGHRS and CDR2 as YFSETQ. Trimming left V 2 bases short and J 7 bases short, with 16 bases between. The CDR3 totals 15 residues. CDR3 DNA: TGCGCCAGCAGCTTTGACGGGGATAGGGGCCAGCCCCAGCATTTT. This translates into CASSFDGDRGQPQHF. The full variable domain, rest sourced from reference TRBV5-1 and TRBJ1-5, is KAGVTQTPRYLIKTRGQQVTLSCSPISGHRSVSWYQQTPGQGLQFLFEYFSETQRNKGNFPGRFSGRQFSNSRSEMNVSTLELGDSALYLCASSFDGDRGQPQHFGDGTRLSIL.

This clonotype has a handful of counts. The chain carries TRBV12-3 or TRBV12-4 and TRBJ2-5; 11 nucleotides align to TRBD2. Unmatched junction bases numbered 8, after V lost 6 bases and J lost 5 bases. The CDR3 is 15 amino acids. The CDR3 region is CASSHPSSGGETQYF. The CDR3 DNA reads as TGTGCCAGCAGCCATCCGTCTAGCGGGGGGGAGACCCAGTACTTC.